One and the same sample provided the 3 T cell receptor beta chains below, sequenced in a study of T cells in Graves' hyperthyroidism and ophthalmopathy. Authors of the study amplified TCR beta CDR3 regions from RNA transcripts. HTBI primers were the set used in a first-round RT-PCR of the TCR CDR3. TCRdb re-called the multiplex PCR reads through MiXCR, storing one row per CDR3 protein. The sample gives some 400,000 distinct CDR3 sequences, approximately 15% of which show up once; 9.5% to 12% is in the top ten. Sample: blood. The origin of the receptors is an older woman with Graves' hyperthyroidism.

This clonotype was seen more than once but under ten times. This chain connects TRBV20-1 to TRBJ2-5, with 10 bases fitting TRBD2. Germline V CDR1 and CDR2: DFQATT, SNEGSKA (reference sequence). The CDR3 covers 14 residues. V trimming: 0 bases; J trimming: 4 bases; junction bases outside the gene matches: 2. CDR3: CSARDRLAGETQYF. The DNA for the CDR3 is TGCAGTGCTAGAGATCGACTAGCGGGAGAGACCCAGTACTTC.

This clonotype appeared many times. The chain couples TRBV6-1 to TRBJ2-1, with D perhaps TRBD1 (6 bases). Germline-derived CDR1 and CDR2 are MNHNS and SASEGT. V was pared by 3 bases and J by 6 bases, with 18 bases between. The CDR3 is made up of 16 amino acids. CDR3 loop: CASSDHRDLNFNEQFF. CDR3 nucleotides: TGTGCCAGCAGTGACCACAGGGATTTAAATTTCAATGAGCAGTTCTTC.

This clonotype was observed a few times. V and J are TRBV10-3 and TRBJ1-6, with D maybe TRBD1 (5 bases). The CDR3 spans 15 residues. V lost 10 bases and J 2 bases, leaving 15 bases between the germline ends. The germline CDR1 and CDR2 sequences are ENHRY and SYGVKD. CDR3 DNA sequence: TGTGCCACCACCGGGAAGGGACCCTATAATTCACCCCTCCACTTT. Its translation is CATTGKGPYNSPLHF.